The T cell receptor beta chain under discussion was sequenced for a study of blood T cell repertoires in COVID-19. Study-level information: COVID-19 samples from acute and convalescent phases originated in the United States, Italy and Spain. Nucleic acid was either cDNA or gDNA, and it came from T cells, B-cell-depleted T cells, or PBMCs.

Authors' processing steps: Amplifying reference gene primers gave estimates of nucleated cell counts. Data came from immunoSEQ multiplex PCR; TCRdb stores just in-frame clones and leaves some out. That table furnishes V, J and clone size, whereas the DNA furnished D and trimming. Of roughly 190,000 clones in the sample, 85% to 90% are singletons; the top ten hold 5% to 6.5%. The length of the CDR3 is 14 residues. The V and J ends lost 2 bases and 4 bases, in that order; junction bases with no gene match: 5. Per germline, CDR1 GTSNPN and CDR2 SVGIG (reference sequence). The clonotype originates from a middle-aged man with active or convalescent COVID-19. The gene calls are TRBV30 and TRBJ1-1, with 9 nucleotides matching TRBD1. The sequencing input was peripheral blood. The CDR3 sequence is CAWSYDRGSTEAFF. CDR3 in DNA: TGTGCCTGGAGTTACGACAGGGGGAGCACTGAAGCTTTCTTT.